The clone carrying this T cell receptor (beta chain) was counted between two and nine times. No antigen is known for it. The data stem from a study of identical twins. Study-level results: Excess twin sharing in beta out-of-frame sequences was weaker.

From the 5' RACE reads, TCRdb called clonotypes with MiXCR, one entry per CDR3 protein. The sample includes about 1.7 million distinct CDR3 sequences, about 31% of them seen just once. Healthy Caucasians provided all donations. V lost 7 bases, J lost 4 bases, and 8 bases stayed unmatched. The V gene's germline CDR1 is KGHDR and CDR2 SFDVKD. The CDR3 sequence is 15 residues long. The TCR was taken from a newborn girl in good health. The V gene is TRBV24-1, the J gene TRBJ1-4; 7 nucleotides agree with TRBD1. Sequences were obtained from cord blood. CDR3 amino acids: CATSHRGSVNEKLFF. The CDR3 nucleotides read TGTGCCACCAGCCACAGGGGCTCGGTTAATGAAAAACTGTTTTTT.